This is a list of T cell receptor beta chains from one sample in a study of T cell responses to AZD1222 COVID-19 vaccine. Measured with immunoSEQ multiplex PCR; TCRdb has only the in-frame clones, and not every one. The table records 90,000 to 120,000 clones, around 94% of them present only once. The material sequenced was peripheral blood, taken on day 0 of AZD1222 vaccination. These receptors all stem from an adult in good health. CDR3s leave out the opening cysteine and the closing phenylalanine or tryptophan.

v_call: TRBV7-8
j_call: TRBJ1-5
cdr3_aa: ASSLGGTGGAPPQH

v_call: TRBV19
j_call: TRBJ1-2
cdr3_aa: AIEEGGGYT

v_call: TRBV11-1
j_call: TRBJ1-3
cdr3_aa: ASSLAWDIYSGNTIY

v_call: TRBV5-5
j_call: TRBJ1-2
cdr3_aa: ASSLGPGVPNYGYT

v_call: TRBV4-3
j_call: TRBJ1-1
cdr3_aa: ASSQVGGNTEAF

v_call: TRBV6-1
j_call: TRBJ2-1
cdr3_aa: ASSENAGVRNEQF

v_call: TRBV7-9
j_call: TRBJ2-5
cdr3_aa: ASSPLWPAPDQETQY

v_call: TRBV6-2/TRBV6-3
j_call: TRBJ1-1
cdr3_aa: ASSYGRGGTEAF

v_call: TRBV29-1
j_call: TRBJ2-1
cdr3_aa: SVEVGGAKL

v_call: TRBV4-1
j_call: TRBJ1-2
cdr3_aa: ASSQDVDPRDGYT

v_call: TRBV18
j_call: TRBJ1-5
cdr3_aa: ASSPTIGNQPQH

v_call: TRBV5-1
j_call: TRBJ1-1
cdr3_aa: ASHFGDRISSGTEAF

v_call: TRBV15
j_call: TRBJ1-5
cdr3_aa: ATSTGNQPQH

v_call: TRBV7-3
j_call: TRBJ2-1
cdr3_aa: ASSYSGGVHEQF

v_call: TRBV5-1
j_call: TRBJ1-6
cdr3_aa: ASSLGTAPLYNSPLH

v_call: TRBV28
j_call: TRBJ2-7
cdr3_aa: ATGGQGGYYEQY

v_call: TRBV19
j_call: TRBJ1-1
cdr3_aa: ASSIGGGGNTEAF

v_call: TRBV3-1/TRBV3-2
j_call: TRBJ1-2
cdr3_aa: ASSQDPRRARYNYGYT

v_call: TRBV28
j_call: TRBJ1-5
cdr3_aa: ASRSQGWGQPQH

v_call: TRBV19
j_call: TRBJ1-1
cdr3_aa: ASSISPTGNTEAF

v_call: TRBV9
j_call: TRBJ2-7
cdr3_aa: ASSRGVEQYEQY

v_call: TRBV18
j_call: TRBJ2-5
cdr3_aa: ASLRWGDGETQY

v_call: TRBV4-3
j_call: TRBJ2-7
cdr3_aa: ASSLGRGGYEQY

v_call: TRBV4-1
j_call: TRBJ1-3
cdr3_aa: ASSQDDLSGNTIY

v_call: TRBV2
j_call: TRBJ1-2
cdr3_aa: ASTLAVNYGYT

v_call: TRBV19
j_call: TRBJ2-3
cdr3_aa: ASSLQGTDTQY

v_call: TRBV20-1
j_call: TRBJ2-3
cdr3_aa: SALSTDTQY

v_call: TRBV2
j_call: TRBJ2-3
cdr3_aa: ASILLGFGGDTQY

v_call: TRBV6-4
j_call: TRBJ2-2
cdr3_aa: ASSGGVNTGELF